The clone carrying this TCR beta chain appeared many times. The CDR3 runs to 13 residues. Germline V gene sequence: CDR1 LGHDT, CDR2 YNNKEL (reference sequence). With 0 bases removed from V and 9 bases from J, the gap between germline ends came to 6 bases. The data are from a study of blood T cell repertoires in COVID-19. In terms of age and location, participants ranged from about 18 to 90 years and lived in about 25 US areas. Data came from immunoSEQ multiplex PCR; TCRdb stores just in-frame clones and leaves some out. The sample includes 150,000 or so clones, about 85% of them seen just once. The receptor's source is a woman aged 50 to 65 who had recovered from COVID-19. The chain joins TRBV3-1 (or the pseudogene TRBV3-2) to TRBJ1-6; D unclear. The specimen was PBMCs or T cells enriched from blood (not recorded which). The CDR3 spells CASSQDTRSPLHF. Written as DNA, the CDR3 is TGTGCCAGCAGCCAAGATACGCGTTCACCCCTCCACTTT.